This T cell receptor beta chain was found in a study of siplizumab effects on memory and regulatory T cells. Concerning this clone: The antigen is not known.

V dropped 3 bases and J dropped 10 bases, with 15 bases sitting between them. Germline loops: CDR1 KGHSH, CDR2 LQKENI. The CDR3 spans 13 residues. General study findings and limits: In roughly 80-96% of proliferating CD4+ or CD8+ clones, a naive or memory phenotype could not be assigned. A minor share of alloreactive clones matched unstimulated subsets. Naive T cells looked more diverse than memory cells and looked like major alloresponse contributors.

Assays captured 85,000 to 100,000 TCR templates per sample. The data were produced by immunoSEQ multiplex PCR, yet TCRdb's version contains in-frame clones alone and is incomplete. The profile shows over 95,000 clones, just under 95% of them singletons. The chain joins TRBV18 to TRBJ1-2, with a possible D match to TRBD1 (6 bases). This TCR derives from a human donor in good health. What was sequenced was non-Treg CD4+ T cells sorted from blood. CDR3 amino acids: CASSPGPQGAYTF. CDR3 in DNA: TGTGCCAGCTCACCGGGACCACAGGGTGCCTACACCTTC.